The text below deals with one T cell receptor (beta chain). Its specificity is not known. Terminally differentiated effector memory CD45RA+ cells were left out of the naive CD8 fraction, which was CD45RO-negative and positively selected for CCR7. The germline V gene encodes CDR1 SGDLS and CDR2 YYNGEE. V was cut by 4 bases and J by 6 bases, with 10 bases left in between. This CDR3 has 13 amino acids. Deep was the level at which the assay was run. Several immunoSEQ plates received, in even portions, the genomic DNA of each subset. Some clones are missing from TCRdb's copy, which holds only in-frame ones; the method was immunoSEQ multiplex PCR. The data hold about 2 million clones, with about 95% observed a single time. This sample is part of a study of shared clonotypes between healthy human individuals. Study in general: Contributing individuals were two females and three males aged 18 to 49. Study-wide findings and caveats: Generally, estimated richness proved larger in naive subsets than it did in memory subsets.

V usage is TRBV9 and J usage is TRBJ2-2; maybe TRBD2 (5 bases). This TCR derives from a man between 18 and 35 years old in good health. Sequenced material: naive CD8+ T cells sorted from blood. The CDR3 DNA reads TGTGCCAGCAGCCCCCCCGGGGCCGGGGAGCTGTTTTTT. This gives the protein CASSPPGAGELFF.